A selection of T cell receptor beta chains follows, all from one sample in a study of blood T cell repertoires in COVID-19. Some clones are missing from TCRdb's copy, which holds only in-frame ones; the method was immunoSEQ multiplex PCR. The sample lists hundreds of thousands of clones, more than 90% occurring once. Sequencing was performed on PBMCs or T cells enriched from blood (not recorded which). The receptor source for this set is a man in his 60s who had recovered from COVID-19. The CDR3 runs from the conserved cysteine through the conserved F or W. The D gene is left open where the match is weak. Rows give clone size only sometimes, using once, few, many, or a class for an expanded clone.

D	V	J	size	CDR3	DNA
-	TRBV29-1	TRBJ2-7	-	CSGGDVEQYF	TGCAGCGGCGGGGACGTCGAGCAGTACTTC
-	TRBV18	TRBJ1-3	-	CASSADLTLGNTIYF	TGTGCCAGCTCAGCCGACTTAACGTTGGGAAACACCATATATTTT
-	TRBV19	TRBJ2-7	-	CASSISHGGYEQYF	TGTGCCAGTAGTATCTCCCACGGCGGCTACGAGCAGTACTTC
TRBD1	TRBV12-5	TRBJ1-6	-	CASGAGQGSSPLHF	TGTGCTAGTGGTGCAGGACAGGGTAGTTCACCCCTCCACTTT
-	TRBV18	TRBJ1-2	-	CASSPTENYGYTF	TGTGCCAGCTCACCTACAGAAAACTATGGCTACACCTTC
TRBD1	TRBV5-6	TRBJ1-6	-	CASSLEGQEYASNSPLHF	TGTGCCAGCAGCTTGGAGGGACAGGAATACGCTTCGAATTCACCCCTCCACTTT
-	TRBV4-1	TRBJ1-4	once	CASSQEATPEKLFF	TGCGCCAGCAGCCAAGAGGCAACACCCGAAAAACTGTTTTTT
TRBD2	TRBV7-3	TRBJ2-5	-	CASSLDREGTQYF	TGTGCCAGCAGCTTGGACCGGGAGGGGACCCAGTACTTC
-	TRBV6-5	TRBJ2-3	-	CASSYSSELDTQYF	TGTGCCAGCAGTTACTCGAGTGAGCTAGATACGCAGTATTTT
-	TRBV5-6	TRBJ2-1	-	CASSLLHYLSYNEQFF	TGTGCCAGCAGCCTTCTACACTACCTCTCCTACAATGAGCAGTTCTTC
-	TRBV2	TRBJ1-2	-	CASKGHANGYTF	TGTGCCAGCAAGGGACATGCGAATGGCTACACCTTC
-	TRBV7-9	TRBJ1-2	-	CASSAIRAGGAAGYTF	TGTGCCAGCAGCGCGATCAGGGCGGGGGGCGCGGCTGGCTACACCTTC
-	TRBV19	TRBJ1-5	-	CASSSPVTRRVESPQHF	TGTGCCAGTAGTAGCCCGGTGACTAGGAGGGTTGAATCGCCCCAGCATTTT
-	TRBV5-4	TRBJ2-1	-	CASSFAGGDEQFF	TGTGCCAGCAGCTTCGCGGGCGGGGATGAGCAGTTCTTC
-	TRBV18	TRBJ1-5	-	CASSSRTGRRHQPQHF	TGTGCCAGCTCATCCCGCACGGGAAGGAGGCATCAGCCCCAGCATTTT
-	TRBV3-1/TRBV3-2	TRBJ2-3	-	CASSPYHSSRTDTQYF	TGTGCCAGCAGCCCTTATCATAGCAGTCGGACAGATACGCAGTATTTT
TRBD2	TRBV5-4	TRBJ2-3	-	CASSLGVWSGGLDTQYF	TGTGCCAGCAGCTTGGGAGTTTGGTCGGGAGGGTTAGATACGCAGTATTTT
-	TRBV4-1	TRBJ2-7	-	CASSQDMRGGPYEQYF	TGCGCCAGCAGCCAAGATATGCGCGGGGGCCCCTACGAGCAGTACTTC
-	TRBV5-1	TRBJ1-2	-	CASSGGGEGYGYTF	TGCGCCAGCAGCGGCGGAGGAGAAGGCTATGGCTACACCTTC
-	TRBV12-5	TRBJ1-1	-	CASGLDLVMNTEAFF	TGTGCTAGTGGTTTGGATCTAGTAATGAACACTGAAGCTTTCTTT
-	TRBV27	TRBJ2-7	-	CASSAGMYEQYF	TGTGCCAGCAGTGCCGGGATGTACGAGCAGTACTTC
-	TRBV23-1	TRBJ1-1	-	CASSQPVNTEAFF	TGCGCCAGCAGTCAACCAGTGAACACTGAAGCTTTCTTT
TRBD2	TRBV3-1/TRBV3-2	TRBJ2-5	once	CASSQGTSGGYQETQYF	TGTGCCAGCAGCCAAGGGACTAGCGGGGGCTACCAAGAGACCCAGTACTTC
-	TRBV5-5	TRBJ1-1	few	CASSLTTGNTEAFF	TGTGCCAGCAGCTTAACTACAGGGAACACTGAAGCTTTCTTT
-	TRBV4-3	TRBJ1-5	-	CASSRFWGGNQPQHF	TGCGCCAGCAGCCGCTTCTGGGGGGGCAATCAGCCCCAGCATTTT
-	TRBV7-9	TRBJ1-5	-	CASSSARAAYQPQHF	TGTGCCAGCAGCTCCGCCAGGGCAGCTTATCAGCCCCAGCATTTT
TRBD2	TRBV7-9	TRBJ2-7	-	CASSRGLAASYEQYF	TGTGCCAGCAGCCGCGGACTAGCGGCCTCCTACGAGCAGTACTTC
TRBD1	TRBV2	TRBJ1-1	-	CASRGGQVELAFF	TGTGCCAGCAGGGGGGGACAGGTTGAGTTGGCTTTCTTT
-	TRBV3-1/TRBV3-2	TRBJ2-3	-	CASSQGEADTQYF	TGTGCCAGCAGCCAAGGGGAGGCAGATACGCAGTATTTT
-	TRBV6-5	TRBJ1-2	-	CASSSPTGGYTF	TGTGCCAGCAGTTCACCAACGGGGGGCTACACCTTC
-	TRBV6-1	TRBJ2-6	-	CASSEKGHRHSGANVLTF	TGTGCCAGCAGTGAAAAGGGACACCGACACTCTGGGGCCAACGTCCTGACTTTC
TRBD1	TRBV5-5	TRBJ1-2	-	CASSAGQGGYGYTF	TGTGCCAGCAGCGCAGGACAGGGGGGCTATGGCTACACCTTC
TRBD2	TRBV9	TRBJ2-1	-	CASSPGLAGNEQFF	TGTGCCAGCAGCCCGGGACTAGCTGGCAATGAGCAGTTCTTC
-	TRBV12-3/TRBV12-4	TRBJ2-2	-	CASSFGFTGELFF	TGTGCCAGCAGTTTCGGTTTCACCGGGGAGCTGTTTTTT
-	TRBV5-5	TRBJ1-2	once	CASSLTEINYGYTF	TGTGCCAGCAGCTTGACAGAGATCAACTATGGCTACACCTTC
-	TRBV27	TRBJ2-1	-	CASSLTAYDPSRDEQFF	TGTGCCAGCAGTTTAACCGCATACGACCCATCCCGGGATGAGCAGTTCTTC
-	TRBV5-1	TRBJ1-6	-	CASSRGQSYNSPLHF	TGCGCCAGCAGTAGAGGACAGTCATATAATTCACCCCTCCACTTT
-	TRBV20-1	TRBJ1-4	-	CSASEGRRGEKLFF	TGCAGTGCTAGTGAGGGTCGGCGAGGCGAAAAACTGTTTTTT
TRBD2	TRBV19	TRBJ2-5	-	CASSQRTSGETQYF	TGTGCCAGTAGCCAACGGACTAGCGGAGAGACCCAGTACTTC
TRBD1	TRBV30	TRBJ1-6	few	CACSTGGSPLHF	TGTGCCTGTTCGACAGGGGGTTCACCCCTCCACTTT
-	TRBV9	TRBJ2-7	-	CASSVDGEPYEQYF	TGTGCCAGCAGCGTAGACGGGGAACCCTACGAGCAGTACTTC
-	TRBV7-2	TRBJ1-1	-	CASSPYGTEAFF	TGTGCCAGCAGCCCCTACGGCACTGAAGCTTTCTTT
TRBD1	TRBV18	TRBJ1-5	-	CASSQRGGQGRGQPQHF	TGTGCCAGCTCGCAAAGGGGGGGACAGGGGCGCGGTCAGCCCCAGCATTTT
-	TRBV12-5	TRBJ1-4	-	CASGLSGPNEKLFF	TGTGCTAGTGGTTTGTCAGGGCCTAATGAAAAACTGTTTTTT
TRBD1	TRBV7-9	TRBJ1-2	-	CASSLAFDREVYGYTF	TGTGCCAGCAGCTTAGCTTTTGACAGGGAAGTCTATGGCTACACCTTC
-	TRBV11-2	TRBJ1-2	-	CASSSRPGEDYTF	TGTGCCAGCAGCTCGAGGCCGGGAGAGGACTACACCTTC